These 2 T cell receptor beta chains came from one sample sequenced in a study of PD-1 blockade in classical Hodgkin lymphoma. Every patient experienced relapse after autologous stem cell transplantation, and brentuximab vedotin exposure varied. Method: immunoSEQ multiplex PCR; TCRdb's copy keeps in-frame clones and lacks some. The table records about 94,000 clones, roughly 89% of them present only once. The sample here was peripheral blood mononuclear cells (PBMCs), taken before the second cycle of nivolumab. These receptors came from a human donor with classical Hodgkin lymphoma.

The chain is built from TRBV9 and TRBJ1-3; 7 bases agree with TRBD1. The germline gives CDR1 SGDLS, CDR2 YYNGEE. CDR3 size: 15 residues. Losses at the gene ends were 0 bases for V and 0 bases for J; bases not matched to a gene: 0. CDR3 sequence reads: CASSVGQGSGNTIYF. CDR3 DNA: TGTGCCAGCAGCGTAGGACAGGGCTCTGGAAACACCATATATTTT.

This sequence joins TRBV28 and TRBJ2-1; the match to TRBD1 covers 9 bases. The V gene end was trimmed by 7 bases and the J gene end by 12 bases; junction bases not matched to a gene: 10. Germline lookup yields CDR1 MDHEN and CDR2 SYDVKM. This CDR3 is built from 13 residues. CDR3 sequence: CASNLGQGMGQFF. CDR3 DNA: TGTGCCAGCAATTTGGGACAGGGCATGGGGCAGTTCTTC.